This record looks at one T cell receptor beta chain sequence and its context. V shed 10 bases and J 0 bases; nucleotides not matched to a gene: 15. The CDR3 extends over 18 amino acids. The germline CDR1 and CDR2 sequences are SGHVS and FQNEAQ. The data derive from a study of human T cells and chemical hapten exposure. Regarding time point: pre-sensitization, week 0. Treatment denoted: therapeutic diphenylcyclopropenone sensitization with weekly scalp DPC. One entry per CDR3 protein results from TCRdb running MiXCR on the RACE reads. There are about 110,000 distinct CDR3 sequences in the sample; 9.5% to 15% occur only once, and around 1.7% lies in the top ten.

The sequence was obtained from a woman aged 45 to 65 with alopecia areata. Some clones in this sample may be carry-over from other donors' samples. The chain employs TRBV7-8 and TRBJ1-3, with 10 bases that match TRBD1. Here the sequenced sample was whole blood, taken in connection with sensitization to the hapten diphenylcyclopropenone (DPC). The CDR3 coding sequence is TGTGCCACGATAACCGGGACAGGGGAATCGTCCTCTGGAAACACCATATATTTT. It specifies CATITGTGESSSGNTIYF. The full variable domain, its missing parts supplied by reference TRBV7-8 and TRBJ1-3, is GAGVSQSPRYKVAKRGQDVALRCDPISGHVSLFWYQQALGQGPEFLTYFQNEAQLDKSGLPSDRFFAERPEGSVSTLKIQRTQQEDSAVYLCATITGTGESSSGNTIYFGEGSWLTVV.